One and the same sample provided the 14 T cell receptor beta chains below, sequenced in a study of cytomegalovirus exposure and HLA in healthy donors. Vbeta (60) and Jbeta (13) primers were used in the PCR. TCRdb keeps only in-frame clones here, not all; method: immunoSEQ multiplex PCR. The table lists some 76,000 clones, around 65% of them singletons, with 4.9% in the top ten. The sequenced sample consisted of PBMCs. The receptors come from a man in his 60s in good health and CMV-seropositive.

As DNA, the CDR3 is TGTGCCTGGACCGCGGACAGGGGGGGAGGCTACACCTTC. This encodes CAWTADRGGGYTF. The chain recombines TRBV30 with TRBJ1-2, with TRBD1 matching over 10 bases. This CDR3 region has 13 residues. Unmatched junction bases numbered 7, after V lost 4 bases and J lost 8 bases. CDR1 is GTSNPN and CDR2 is SVGIG in the germline V gene (reference sequence).

This clone has just one count. The chain recombines TRBV10-1 with TRBJ1-1; D remains unclear. Per germline, CDR1 WNHNN and CDR2 SYGVQD (reference sequence). This CDR3 has 14 residues. Trimming removed 2 bases from V and 1 base from J, with 8 bases in between. CDR3 protein: CASSESYGNTEAFF. In nucleotides, the CDR3 is TGCGCCAGCAGTGAGAGTTACGGGAACACTGAAGCTTTCTTT.

This rearrangement joins TRBV4-1 to TRBJ2-7, with 8 bases fitting TRBD1. This CDR3 is built from 14 residues. The junction had 5 bases not matched to a gene; V was cut back by 1 base and J by 6 bases. CDR1 and CDR2 from the germline V gene are MGHRA and YSYEKL. The CDR3 nucleotides read TGCGCCAGCAGCCAAGGGCAGGGGGCCGCCGAGCAGTACTTC. This encodes CASSQGQGAAEQYF.

V usage is TRBV5-1 and J usage is TRBJ2-1; 8 nucleotides agree with TRBD2. This CDR3 spans 16 amino acids. CDR1 and CDR2 (germline): SGHRS, YFSETQ. Trimming removed 0 bases from V and 4 bases from J; junction bases left unmatched: 6. CDR3 protein: CASSLVSGGGYNEQFF. DNA of the CDR3: TGCGCCAGCAGCTTGGTGAGTGGCGGGGGGTACAATGAGCAGTTCTTC.

The chain carries TRBV23-1 and TRBJ2-3, with D perhaps matching TRBD2 (5 bases). TRBV23-1 is an open reading frame whose function is uncertain. The CDR3 consists of 15 residues. Trimming shortened V by 7 bases and J by 7 bases, and 21 bases separated the two germline ends. CDR3 residues: CASTIPQNGVYTQYF. CDR3 DNA sequence: TGCGCCAGCACCATCCCCCAAAACGGGGTATATACGCAGTATTTT.

This clone was seen a few times. V and J are TRBV5-4 and TRBJ2-5; 8 nucleotides align to TRBD2. The CDR3 extends over 15 amino acids. V dropped 2 bases and J dropped 7; count of bases not matched to a gene: 10. Germline CDR1 SGHNT, CDR2 YYREEE (reference sequence). The CDR3 loop reads CASSFGGGRSGTQYF. The CDR3 DNA is TGTGCCAGCAGCTTTGGCGGGGGGCGCTCTGGGACCCAGTACTTC.

This sequence joins TRBV7-8 and TRBJ1-1; D is unclear. The CDR3 length is 13 residues. CDR1 and CDR2 from the germline V gene are SGHVS and FQNEAQ. V lost 6 bases and J lost 0, with 8 bases in between. The CDR3: CASRPPVNTEAFF. In nucleotides, the CDR3 is TGTGCCAGCAGGCCCCCAGTGAACACTGAAGCTTTCTTT.

The rearrangement uses TRBV6-5 and TRBJ2-5; D unclear. The CDR3 sequence is 15 residues long. CDR1 is MNHEY and CDR2 is SVGAGI in the germline V gene. Trimming left V 3 bases short and J 0 bases short, with 11 bases between. CDR3 loop: CASSYLGTDQETQYF. CDR3 sequence (DNA): TGTGCCAGCAGTTATTTAGGAACAGACCAAGAGACCCAGTACTTC.

This clone has more than one count but fewer than ten. The V gene is TRBV11-2, the J gene TRBJ2-5, with 8 bases matching TRBD1. The germline V gene has CDR1 SGHAT and CDR2 FQNNGV. The V segment lost 3 bases and the J segment 5 bases; nucleotides outside the gene matches: 8. This CDR3 has 15 amino acids. The CDR3: CASSLEDRAQETQYF. In DNA, the CDR3 is TGTGCCAGCAGCTTGGAGGACAGGGCCCAGGAGACCCAGTACTTC.

This clone was recorded a few times. The genes are TRBV18 and TRBJ2-7; 8 bases align to TRBD1. The CDR3 contains 14 residues. Trimming took 5 bases from V and 0 from J; bases not matched to a gene: 3. The V gene's germline CDR1 is KGHSH and CDR2 LQKENI. CDR3 amino acids: CASSRDRSSYEQYF. The CDR3 bases are TGTGCCAGCTCAAGGGACAGGAGCTCCTACGAGCAGTACTTC.

The DNA for the CDR3 is TGTGCCAGTACAGGGGCTACATCCTACAATGAGCAGTTCTTC. Its protein product is CASTGATSYNEQFF. The chain employs TRBV6-6 and TRBJ2-1; 7 bases are a match to TRBD1. Trimming at V came to 9 bases and at J to 1 base, leaving 6 bases not matched to a gene. This CDR3 contains 14 residues. The germline gives CDR1 MNHNY, CDR2 SVGAGI (reference sequence).

As to this clone: A much larger clone differs from this one at a single base, so this may be a read error. The V call is TRBV11-2, the J call TRBJ2-5, with D unresolved. Near its end, the DNA agrees better with TRBJ2-7, so the J call may be wrong. The germline CDR1 and CDR2 sequences are SGHAT and FQNNGV. The CDR3 sequence is 13 residues long. CDR3 DNA sequence: TGTGCCAGCAGCTTAGACACCTCCTACGAGCAGTACTTC. Translated: CASSLDTSYEQYF.

The chain has TRBV30 and TRBJ2-3; D gene ambiguous. This CDR3 comprises 14 residues. V was cut by 2 bases and J by 2 bases, with 11 bases left in between. CDR1 GTSNPN and CDR2 SVGIG come from the germline V gene (reference sequence). Here the CDR3 DNA reads TGTGCCTGGAGTTTGGGCTTGGTCACAGATACGCAGTATTTT. Residues: CAWSLGLVTDTQYF.

The chain couples TRBV4-3 to TRBJ2-1, with a weak D call TRBD2 (5 bases). CDR1 LGHNA and CDR2 YSLEER come from the germline V gene. The CDR3 runs to 12 residues. Deletions cut 3 bases from V and 6 bases from J, with 6 bases between. Here the CDR3 reads CASSQGSNEQFF. The CDR3 coding sequence is TGCGCCAGCAGCCAGGGGAGCAATGAGCAGTTCTTC.